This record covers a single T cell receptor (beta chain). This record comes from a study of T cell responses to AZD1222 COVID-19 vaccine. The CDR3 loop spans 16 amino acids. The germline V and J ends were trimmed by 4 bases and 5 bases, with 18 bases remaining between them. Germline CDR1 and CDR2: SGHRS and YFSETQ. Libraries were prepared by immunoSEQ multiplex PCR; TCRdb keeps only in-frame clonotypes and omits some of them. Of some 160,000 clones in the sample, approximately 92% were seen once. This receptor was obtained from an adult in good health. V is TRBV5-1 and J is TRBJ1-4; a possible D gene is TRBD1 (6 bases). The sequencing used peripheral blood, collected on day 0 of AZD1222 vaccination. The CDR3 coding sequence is TGCGCCAGCAGCGGGGGCGAGGGAGGGGCGAATGAAAAACTGTTTTTT. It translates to CASSGGEGGANEKLFF.